A single sample gave rise to the 28 T cell receptor beta chains below, sequenced in a study of blood T cell repertoires in COVID-19. TCRdb's table, derived via immunoSEQ multiplex PCR, lists solely in-frame clones and lacks some. This sample has roughly 310,000 clones, with more than 75% found just once. Input material: PBMCs or T cells enriched from blood (not recorded which). The receptors were sampled from a man in his sixties who had recovered from COVID-19.

The chain combines TRBV18 with TRBJ2-1, with 10 bases that match TRBD1. Germline V CDR1 and CDR2: KGHSH, LQKENI. CDR3 size: 19 residues. V gave up 6 bases and J gave up 4 bases; unmatched junction bases: 18. Here the CDR3 reads CASSPGRTGGGTPYNEQFF. DNA of the CDR3: TGTGCCAGCTCCCCGGGAAGGACAGGGGGAGGCACCCCATACAATGAGCAGTTCTTC.

Comments on this clone: Within the sample, other DNA sequences also encode this same CDR3. The genes are TRBV5-1 and TRBJ1-3; D might be TRBD1 (6 bases). Germline V lookup: CDR1 SGHRS, CDR2 YFSETQ. The V end was cut by 0 bases, the J end by 0 bases, with 7 bases between. This CDR3 is built from 15 residues. CDR3 bases: TGCGCCAGCAGCTTGGTGACAGGCTCTGGAAACACCATATATTTT. Its protein is CASSLVTGSGNTIYF. The full variable domain, rest sourced from reference TRBV5-1 and TRBJ1-3, is KAGVTQTPRYLIKTRGQQVTLSCSPISGHRSVSWYQQTPGQGLQFLFEYFSETQRNKGNFPGRFSGRQFSNSRSEMNVSTLELGDSALYLCASSLVTGSGNTIYFGEGSWLTVV.

This clone was counted between two and nine times. The chain uses TRBV7-2 and TRBJ1-1; D is unclear. The CDR3 covers 14 residues. From germline, CDR1 is SGHTA and CDR2 FQGNSA. Trimming shortened V by 1 base and J by 0 bases, and 6 bases separated the two germline ends. The CDR3 loop reads CASSLVSLNTEAFF. Written as DNA, the CDR3 is TGTGCCAGCAGCTTAGTATCCTTGAACACTGAAGCTTTCTTT. The whole variable domain, remainder taken from reference TRBV7-2 and TRBJ1-1, is GAGVSQSPSNKVTEKGKDVELRCDPISGHTALYWYRQSLGQGLEFLIYFQGNSAPDKSGLPSDRFSAERTGGSVSTLTIQRTQQEDSAVYLCASSLVSLNTEAFFGQGTRLTVV.

This rearrangement joins TRBV10-2 to TRBJ2-7, with 9 bases matching TRBD2. The CDR3 extends over 12 amino acids. Germline V gene data show CDR1 as WSHSY and CDR2 as SAAADI. V dropped 9 bases and J dropped 5; count of bases not matched to a gene: 5. This CDR3 reads CASLAGVDEQYF. As DNA, the CDR3 is TGCGCCAGTTTAGCGGGAGTCGACGAGCAGTACTTC.

This chain links TRBV19 with TRBJ2-2, with D possibly being TRBD2 (5 bases). The germline CDR1 and CDR2 sequences are LNHDA and SQIVND (reference sequence). V was trimmed by 4 bases and J by 0 bases, leaving 12 bases between them. The CDR3 covers 16 residues. CDR3 nucleotides: TGTGCCAGTAGTAAGGGTCTAGCAGCGAACACCGGGGAGCTGTTTTTT. Encoded protein: CASSKGLAANTGELFF.

The chain employs TRBV27 and TRBJ2-1; TRBD2 matches 7 bases. Germline assignment: CDR1 MNHEY and CDR2 SMNVEV (reference sequence). This CDR3 contains 14 residues. V shed 3 bases, J shed 5 bases, and the junction held 4 bases outside the gene matches. DNA of the CDR3: TGTGCCAGCAGTTTCGGCGGGAGCCACAATGAGCAGTTCTTC. Protein: CASSFGGSHNEQFF.

CDR3: CASSWDRINQPQHF. The CDR3 DNA reads as TGTGCCAGCAGCTGGGACAGGATCAATCAGCCCCAGCATTTT. The genes are TRBV5-5 and TRBJ1-5, with TRBD1 matching over 8 bases. Germline V gives CDR1 SGHKS, CDR2 YYEKEE (reference sequence). CDR3 length: 14 amino acids. V trimming: 3 bases; J trimming: 3 bases; junction bases outside the gene matches: 2.

This chain uses TRBV28 with TRBJ1-1; 9 bases agree with TRBD1. This CDR3 has 15 amino acids. The J segment lost 5 bases and the V segment lost 5 bases, leaving 9 bases of the junction unmatched. CDR1 and CDR2 from the germline V gene are MDHEN and SYDVKM. This CDR3 reads CASSPYYRGRTEAFF. CDR3 bases: TGTGCCAGCAGTCCCTACTACAGGGGGCGGACTGAAGCTTTCTTT.

The chain recombines TRBV7-6 with TRBJ1-1; 10 positions agree with TRBD1. Germline V gene data show CDR1 as SGHVS and CDR2 as FNYEAQ. The CDR3 is 15 residues long. With 0 bases clipped from V and 5 bases from J, the junction kept 3 bases outside the gene matches. As DNA, the CDR3 is TGTGCCAGCAGCTTAGCGACAGGGGGCAGGACTGAAGCTTTCTTT. This gives the protein CASSLATGGRTEAFF.

The J gene is TRBJ1-2, the V gene TRBV19; TRBD1 agrees at 8 bases. From germline, CDR1 is LNHDA and CDR2 SQIVND (reference sequence). CDR3 length equals 14 residues. The junction had 4 bases not matched to a gene; V was cut back by 5 bases and J by 2 bases. The CDR3 coding sequence is TGTGCCAGTAGTCGAGGACAGGGAAACTATGGCTACACCTTC. Its protein product is CASSRGQGNYGYTF.

This chain links TRBV4-3 with TRBJ1-6, with 7 bases fitting TRBD1. Germline V gene lookup returns CDR1 LGHNA and CDR2 YSLEER. The V and J ends lost 6 bases and 5 bases, in that order; junction bases with no gene match: 7. CDR3 length equals 15 residues. The CDR3 nucleotides are TGCGCCAGCAGTCCATCGACAGGGAATAATTCACCCCTCCACTTT. This encodes CASSPSTGNNSPLHF.

The rearrangement uses TRBV10-2 and TRBJ2-3; 8 bases map to TRBD1. The V gene's germline CDR1 is WSHSY and CDR2 SAAADI. V was clipped by 6 bases and J by 3 bases; unmatched bases: 14. This CDR3 is built from 17 residues. As DNA, the CDR3 is TGCGCCAGCAGGCCCCCCAAGACAGGGGTGGGGACAGATACGCAGTATTTT. Encoded protein: CASRPPKTGVGTDTQYF.

This chain links TRBV7-6 with TRBJ2-1; 8 bases fit TRBD1. This CDR3 comprises 15 residues. Germline V lookup: CDR1 SGHVS, CDR2 FNYEAQ. Losses at the gene ends were 5 bases for V and 4 bases for J; bases not matched to a gene: 7. In DNA form, the CDR3 reads TGTGCCAGCAGCGCACAGGGACAGGTGTACAATGAGCAGTTCTTC. Amino acid sequence: CASSAQGQVYNEQFF.

This chain joins TRBV5-5 and TRBJ2-2; perhaps TRBD2 as D (5 bases). The CDR3 contains 13 residues. Per germline, CDR1 SGHKS and CDR2 YYEKEE (reference sequence). V was trimmed by 1 base and J by 7 bases, leaving 8 bases between them. CDR3 DNA sequence: TGTGCCAGCAGCTTGACGGGGAACGGGGAGCTGTTTTTT. Translated: CASSLTGNGELFF.

The chain has TRBV10-3 and TRBJ1-2; a possible D gene is TRBD1 (6 bases). CDR1 and CDR2 (germline): ENHRY, SYGVKD. This CDR3 has 14 residues. Trimming shortened V by 0 bases and J by 7 bases, and 12 bases separated the two germline ends. The CDR3 protein is CAISESGGAFGYTF. The DNA of the CDR3 is TGTGCCATCAGTGAGTCGGGGGGGGCGTTTGGCTACACCTTC.

The chain uses TRBV11-2 and TRBJ2-1, with D unclear. The CDR3 is 13 residues long. Germline V gene sequence: CDR1 SGHAT, CDR2 FQNNGV. The ends were cut back, 3 bases at V and 5 bases at J, with 8 bases in the middle. CDR3 loop: CASSFTANNEQFF. The CDR3 DNA reads TGTGCCAGCAGCTTTACAGCAAACAATGAGCAGTTCTTC.

This chain connects TRBV7-9 to TRBJ2-7; D might be TRBD2 (6 bases). Germline-derived CDR1 and CDR2 are SEHNR and FQNEAQ (reference sequence). CDR3 length equals 17 residues. Trimming left V 0 bases short and J 2 bases short, with 17 bases between. The CDR3 loop is CASSLAVGGTEAYEQYF. The CDR3 bases are TGTGCCAGCAGCTTAGCAGTCGGAGGGACTGAAGCCTACGAGCAGTACTTC.

The chain recombines TRBV24-1 with TRBJ2-1; tentative D call: TRBD2 (5 bases). V lost 5 bases, J lost 9 bases, and 10 bases lay in between. Germline V gene sequence: CDR1 KGHDR, CDR2 SFDVKD. This CDR3 contains 12 residues. The CDR3 DNA reads TGTGCCACCAGTGCCTTTGGAGGTGAGCAGTTCTTC. Its protein product is CATSAFGGEQFF.

The V call is TRBV11-2, the J call TRBJ2-7; maybe TRBD1 (6 bases). The V end was cut by 3 bases, the J end by 4 bases, with 10 bases between. Germline CDR1 is SGHAT and CDR2 is FQNNGV. This CDR3 has 13 residues. CDR3 bases: TGTGCCAGCAGCTTCTGGCAGGGGTACGAGCAGTACTTC. Translated: CASSFWQGYEQYF.

As regards this clone: The DNA is omitted, as the CDR3 cannot be located on it reliably, and the CDR3 follows TCRdb's listing. The chain links TRBV7-8 to TRBJ1-6. With termini counted, the CDR3 has 23 amino acids. Germline V lookup: CDR1 SGHVS, CDR2 FQNEAQ. The CDR3 reads CASSRTTGDSPLHFAFENSPLHF.

The chain combines TRBV15 with TRBJ2-7; TRBD1 aligns across 8 bases. In germline, CDR1 is LNHNV, CDR2 YYDKDF (reference sequence). V trimming: 5 bases; J trimming: 3 bases; junction bases outside the gene matches: 9. CDR3 length: 15 amino acids. The CDR3 protein is CATSDRQGTGYEQYF. Here the CDR3 DNA reads TGTGCCACCAGCGATCGACAGGGGACAGGCTACGAGCAGTACTTC.

The V call is TRBV12-3 or TRBV12-4, the J call TRBJ2-2; D perhaps matches TRBD2 (6 bases). CDR3 size: 13 residues. V lost 1 base to trimming and J lost 6 bases, with 6 bases between them. For the CDR3, the DNA is TGTGCCAGCAGTTTAGGCGGGGCCGGGGAGCTGTTTTTT. It specifies CASSLGGAGELFF.

The rearrangement joins TRBV5-1 to TRBJ2-2; a possible D gene is TRBD1 (5 bases). The CDR3 runs 16 residues. V lost 1 base and J lost 0, with 10 bases in between. Per germline, CDR1 SGHRS and CDR2 YFSETQ. The CDR3 DNA reads as TGCGCCAGCAGCTTGCAAGGACACGCGAACACCGGGGAGCTGTTTTTT. Translation gives CASSLQGHANTGELFF. Supplemented by reference TRBV5-1 and TRBJ2-2, the full variable domain reads KAGVTQTPRYLIKTRGQQVTLSCSPISGHRSVSWYQQTPGQGLQFLFEYFSETQRNKGNFPGRFSGRQFSNSRSEMNVSTLELGDSALYLCASSLQGHANTGELFFGEGSRLTVL.

The V and J genes are TRBV7-9 and TRBJ1-2; D not resolved. In germline, CDR1 is SEHNR, CDR2 FQNEAQ (reference sequence). The CDR3 is made up of 14 amino acids. The V gene lost 5 bases and the J gene lost 8 bases, with 18 bases spanning the gap. The CDR3 nucleotides read TGTGCCAGCAGCCTTACGCCAGGTGGTGGAGGCTACACCTTC. It specifies CASSLTPGGGGYTF. The full variable domain, with the rest looked up from reference TRBV7-9 and TRBJ1-2, is DTGVSQNPRHKITKRGQNVTFRCDPISEHNRLYWYRQTLGQGPEFLTYFQNEAQLEKSRLLSDRFSAERPKGSFSTLEIQRTEQGDSAMYLCASSLTPGGGGYTFGSGTRLTVV.

This chain joins TRBV24-1 and TRBJ2-7; the D is unclear. V gave up 7 bases and J gave up 2 bases, with 20 bases separating them. The CDR3 length is 16 residues. Germline V gene lookup returns CDR1 KGHDR and CDR2 SFDVKD. CDR3 sequence: CATSQNRVSLTYEQYF. The CDR3 DNA is TGTGCCACCAGCCAAAATCGGGTGTCCCTCACCTACGAGCAGTACTTC.

In its sample, this clone was seen a few times. The chain uses TRBV9 and TRBJ1-3, with 9 bases aligning to TRBD1. V lost 6 bases and J lost 2; bases outside the gene matches: 3. CDR3 length: 14 amino acids. Looked up from germline, CDR1 is SGDLS and CDR2 is YYNGEE. Here the CDR3 reads CASTRDRAGNTIYF. The CDR3 DNA reads as TGTGCCAGCACCAGGGACAGGGCTGGAAACACCATATATTTT. Looking up the rest from reference TRBV9 and TRBJ1-3 gives the full variable domain: DSGVTQTPKHLITATGQRVTLRCSPRSGDLSVYWYQQSLDQGLQFLIQYYNGEERAKGNILERFSAQQFPDLHSELNLSSLELGDSALYFCASTRDRAGNTIYFGEGSWLTVV.

J is TRBJ1-2 and V is TRBV5-6; D remains unclear. CDR1 SGHDT and CDR2 YYEEEE come from the germline V gene. The CDR3 length is 12 residues. V was trimmed by 0 bases and J by 7 bases, leaving 7 bases between them. CDR3 DNA sequence: TGTGCCAGCAGCTTGGAGAGGGTTGGCTACACCTTC. Residues: CASSLERVGYTF.

The chain employs TRBV3-1 (or the pseudogene TRBV3-2) and TRBJ2-7; 10 bases fit TRBD1. V was clipped by 1 base and J by 0 bases; unmatched bases: 6. CDR3 length: 17 residues. Germline-derived CDR1 and CDR2 are LGHDT and YNNKEL (reference sequence). CDR3 sequence: CASSQGTGGFYSYEQYF. Here the CDR3 DNA reads TGTGCCAGCAGCCAAGGGACAGGGGGTTTCTACTCCTACGAGCAGTACTTC.